This T cell receptor (beta chain) was captured by sequencing in a study of human T cells and chemical hapten exposure (dated by TCRdb to the early 2020s). General notes on the study: For sensitization, 2% DPC in acetone was applied to an approximately 2 cm by approximately 2 cm area of upper inner arm skin. Blood samples were taken from patients before sensitization (week 0) and then at 2, 6 and about 24 weeks after DPC sensitization. Peripheral blood TCR repertoire changes were tracked in vivo in alopecia patients during primary and secondary sensitization to the hapten diphenylcyclopropenone (DPC). For TCR sequencing, blood came from 25 to 35 alopecia patients at anywhere from one to four time points (pre-sensitization, 2, 6 and 24 weeks). Throughout the approximately 25-week study period, patients were also given weekly therapeutic DPC doses on the scalp. The mostly female patient cohort included alopecia areata with under or over 50% scalp involvement, alopecia totalis and alopecia universalis. Patch testing on the upper back used Finn chambers containing 0.01% DPC, with scoring done after 6 days according to International Contact Dermatitis Research Group standards. The libraries were sequenced as a pool, and the TCR yield per sample differed mostly because of small variations in library volumes within the pool.

The paper's findings and limits, for the study overall: Repeated subsampling changed both the strength of the expansion versus patch-test correlation and the threshold at which the correlation became significant. DPC sensitization did not change the number of TCRs with a frequency above 1 in 1000, and there was no evidence of changes in global repertoire structure. Patch test score correlated positively with the number of PT1 expanded TCRs, reaching significance at thresholds 8, 16 and 32 but not at 4. Because every patient had alopecia, a presumed autoimmune disease, the patients' immune response might differ from that of healthy individuals. Significantly more large CDR3 similarity clusters were formed by expanded TCRs than by pre-sensitization or healthy control sets, consistent with antigen-driven responses.

The library was prepared using RACE. These reads were obtained on a NextSeq 500. During library preparation, unique molecular identifiers were attached to individual cDNA molecules so that TCRs could be counted quantitatively and reproducibly. Each blood RNA sample was used to sequence both TCR alpha and TCR beta chains. The source study handled its data this way. Samples had a median of 95,638 TCRs, with a range from about 23,224 to 750,000. V, J and CDR3 annotation of the TCR reads was carried out using the Decombinator software suite. Every sample was subsampled to the same number of TCRs (28,000) for the PS versus PT1 abundance plots. TCRs were defined as expanded if absent before sensitization and observed at least eight times at the 2-week time point. The public reads were reanalyzed by TCRdb: fastp trimming at Q25, MiXCR alignment, in-frame beta chains only. Every distinct CDR3 protein forms one entry, paired with its most common genes and DNA. TCRdb's processing, not the authors', yielded these V and J calls. The sample profile shows 150,000 to 200,000 distinct CDR3 sequences; roughly 14% of them were found once. Jointly, the top ten make up less than 2% of the sample.

A word on this clonotype: Its antigen is unknown. Base qualities are missing; no much larger clone stands one base away.

V and J are truncated by 7 bases and 8 bases respectively, leaving an intervening sequence of 20 bases. Spanning cysteine to phenylalanine, the CDR3 consists of 14 amino acids. The kept DNA is CDR3 alone, 42 bases in frame from the first base. Reading the germline V gene gives CDR1 MDHEN and CDR2 SYDVKM. The meaning of the sample's time point label: patch test 1, 2 weeks after DPC sensitization. The sample's treatment or condition label, decoded: therapeutic diphenylcyclopropenone sensitization with weekly scalp DPC. At each patch-test visit, blood was drawn before the patch test was applied. To be eligible, patients had to be aged 18 to 70, diagnosed with alopecia and judged suitable for DPC therapy, while pregnant patients were excluded. Unfractionated whole blood was collected in Tempus Blood RNA tubes, and total RNA was extracted from that blood.

The TCR originated in a woman in her twenties or thirties with alopecia areata. Some clones in this sample may be carry-over from other donors' samples. Specimen: whole blood, collected in connection with sensitization to the hapten diphenylcyclopropenone (DPC). The chain is encoded by TRBV28 joined to TRBJ1-1; the best D guess is TRBD1, with 6 bases matching. The DNA sequence is as follows: TGTGCCAGCAAACAGGGAGGAGGACACTTAGAAGCTTTCTTT. This gives the protein CASKQGGGHLEAFF.